The source of this T cell receptor (beta chain) is a study of technical replicates of blood from a handful of donors. The V gene lost 0 bases and the J gene lost 8 bases, with 16 bases spanning the gap. This CDR3 is 16 amino acids long. Germline-derived CDR1 and CDR2 are SGHAT and FQNNGV. TCRdb's copy holds only in-frame clones and misses some; the assay was immunoSEQ multiplex PCR. The sample has 54,000 or so clones; around 94% are singletons. The specimen was T cells isolated from PBMCs. V usage is TRBV11-2 and J usage is TRBJ2-2; D possibly corresponds to TRBD1 (5 bases). The clonotype comes from a human donor in good health. The CDR3 spells CASSLDPRGREGELFF. Written as DNA, the CDR3 is TGTGCCAGCAGCTTAGATCCTCGTGGCAGGGAAGGGGAGCTGTTTTTT.